The rows below give T cell receptor beta chains drawn from one sample of a study of T cell responses to AZD1222 COVID-19 vaccine. TCRdb's table, derived via immunoSEQ multiplex PCR, lists solely in-frame clones and lacks some. Seen here are some 190,000 clones, approximately 90% observed once, and the top ten hold approximately 7.2%. The input for sequencing was peripheral blood, taken on day 0 of AZD1222 vaccination. All receptors derive from an adult in good health. CDR3s leave out the opening cysteine and the closing phenylalanine or tryptophan.

v_gene | CDR3aa
TRBV4-1 | ASSRGSGLLNTEAF
TRBV4-3 | ASSQLRPGQGARNEQF
TRBV12-3/TRBV12-4 | ASSLANTEAF
TRBV11-1 | ASSLNGVYGYT
TRBV7-2 | ASSSKLAGGTSGANVLT
TRBV9 | ASSVDRRTEAF
TRBV4-2 | ASSRDSGPLMNTEAF
TRBV2 | ASSVRLDNEQF
TRBV29-1 | SVRLAGGYNEQF
TRBV15 | ATSRDFFTGGNQPQH
TRBV9 | ASSAEGEAALNTEAF
TRBV6-5 | ASSYNSGVANEQF
TRBV6-5 | ASRGRGNYGYT
TRBV14 | ASSYAGGPLH
TRBV6-5 | ASRDTGDPSYEQY
TRBV6-1 | ASSEAPGLGYT
TRBV4-3 | ASSQDKGLNEQF
TRBV12-5 | ASGPGLAGFADNEQF
TRBV4-3 | ASSQDRSSGGIGGETQY
TRBV5-4 | ASSLITGRSGELF
TRBV7-6 | ASSFKDSTYEQY
TRBV3-1/TRBV3-2 | ASSRAGQNYEQY
TRBV6-5 | ASRGTGDGEKLF
TRBV27 | ASSLGGTNTGELF
TRBV27 | ASRVTSYNEQF
TRBV4-1 | ASSQVGTTQETQY
TRBV19 | ASSIALPGTGLKNIQY
TRBV27 | ATTDRSSYEQY
TRBV3-1/TRBV3-2 | ASSQKSGGSDT
TRBV7-9 | ASSLNGNTEAF
TRBV5-1 | ASSTYGGAPQETQY
TRBV2 | ASRDAVRQFGYT
TRBV4-3 | ASSQDRGAADTQY
TRBV5-1 | ASSLDVPSQGGTEAF
TRBV27 | ASTISGSPLH
TRBV5-1 | ASSFEGREWEEQY
TRBV3-1/TRBV3-2 | ASSQGKETQY
TRBV6-5 | ASSYMGGNQPQH
TRBV27 | ASNPPPAGSGQPQH
TRBV6-5 | ASSYGQGTGETQY
TRBV5-1 | ASSLSTTGPTGHAGYT
TRBV18 | ASSSDSGVEADTQY
TRBV7-9 | ASSPVLAEVNEKLF
TRBV10-1 | ASSESSGANYEQY
TRBV4-1 | ASSQRTGTAGTDEQF
TRBV7-2 | ASSSPPNEKLF
TRBV6-2/TRBV6-3 | ASTPLADSYEQY
TRBV19 | ASSLQDQPQH
TRBV28 | ASSSVGARPQH